The following is a TCR beta chain sequence with its context. In the original processing: Estimation of nucleated cell counts was performed using reference gene primer amplification. Sequencing used immunoSEQ multiplex PCR; TCRdb keeps in-frame clones, though not all of them. V and J calls plus clone size are reproduced from that table; the DNA served to infer D and trimming. The sample comprises approximately 63,000 clones, 91% of which are singletons, and roughly 9% rests with the top ten. Unmatched junction bases numbered 10, after V lost 5 bases and J lost 4 bases. The CDR3 sequence is 17 residues long. Germline CDR1 and CDR2: MNHEY and SMNVEV (reference sequence). These data come from a study of blood T cell repertoires in COVID-19. Study-wide context: Sites across the United States, Italy and Spain contributed samples from acute and convalescent COVID-19. PBMCs, B-cell-depleted T cells, or T cells provided the cDNA or gDNA that made up the material.

Material: peripheral blood. The chain is built from TRBV27 and TRBJ2-2, with 10 bases aligning to TRBD1. The TCR was taken from a human donor in a cohort sampled during active COVID-19. The CDR3: CASSVTGTGVPTGELFF. The CDR3 nucleotides read TGTGCCAGCAGTGTCACCGGGACAGGGGTCCCCACCGGGGAGCTGTTTTTT.